This TCR beta chain comes out of a study of cytomegalovirus exposure and HLA in healthy donors. Study outcomes and limitations: CMV antigen specificity was confirmed in vitro for three CMV-associated chains. For presence/absence analyses, sequencing depth was assumed to be roughly uniform across donors. Common viral pathogens seemed to be connected with several of the most significant clusters, according to a later analysis.

Notes on this clone: Its matching antigen is unknown.

With 0 bases removed from V and 2 bases from J, the gap between germline ends came to 8 bases. The CDR3 loop spans 14 amino acids. From germline, CDR1 is GTSNPN and CDR2 SVGIG (reference sequence). It was with 60 Vbeta and 13 Jbeta primers that the PCR ran. The data were produced by immunoSEQ multiplex PCR, yet TCRdb's version contains in-frame clones alone and is incomplete. The sample lists roughly 200,000 clones, 79% occurring once. The sequenced sample consisted of PBMCs. The chain links TRBV30 to TRBJ1-5; tentative D call: TRBD1 (5 bases). This clonotype was obtained from a woman in her 30s in good health and CMV-seropositive. The CDR3 DNA sequence: TGTGCCTGGAGTGTACTACAGGGCAATCAGCCCCAGCATTTT. Translation: CAWSVLQGNQPQHF.